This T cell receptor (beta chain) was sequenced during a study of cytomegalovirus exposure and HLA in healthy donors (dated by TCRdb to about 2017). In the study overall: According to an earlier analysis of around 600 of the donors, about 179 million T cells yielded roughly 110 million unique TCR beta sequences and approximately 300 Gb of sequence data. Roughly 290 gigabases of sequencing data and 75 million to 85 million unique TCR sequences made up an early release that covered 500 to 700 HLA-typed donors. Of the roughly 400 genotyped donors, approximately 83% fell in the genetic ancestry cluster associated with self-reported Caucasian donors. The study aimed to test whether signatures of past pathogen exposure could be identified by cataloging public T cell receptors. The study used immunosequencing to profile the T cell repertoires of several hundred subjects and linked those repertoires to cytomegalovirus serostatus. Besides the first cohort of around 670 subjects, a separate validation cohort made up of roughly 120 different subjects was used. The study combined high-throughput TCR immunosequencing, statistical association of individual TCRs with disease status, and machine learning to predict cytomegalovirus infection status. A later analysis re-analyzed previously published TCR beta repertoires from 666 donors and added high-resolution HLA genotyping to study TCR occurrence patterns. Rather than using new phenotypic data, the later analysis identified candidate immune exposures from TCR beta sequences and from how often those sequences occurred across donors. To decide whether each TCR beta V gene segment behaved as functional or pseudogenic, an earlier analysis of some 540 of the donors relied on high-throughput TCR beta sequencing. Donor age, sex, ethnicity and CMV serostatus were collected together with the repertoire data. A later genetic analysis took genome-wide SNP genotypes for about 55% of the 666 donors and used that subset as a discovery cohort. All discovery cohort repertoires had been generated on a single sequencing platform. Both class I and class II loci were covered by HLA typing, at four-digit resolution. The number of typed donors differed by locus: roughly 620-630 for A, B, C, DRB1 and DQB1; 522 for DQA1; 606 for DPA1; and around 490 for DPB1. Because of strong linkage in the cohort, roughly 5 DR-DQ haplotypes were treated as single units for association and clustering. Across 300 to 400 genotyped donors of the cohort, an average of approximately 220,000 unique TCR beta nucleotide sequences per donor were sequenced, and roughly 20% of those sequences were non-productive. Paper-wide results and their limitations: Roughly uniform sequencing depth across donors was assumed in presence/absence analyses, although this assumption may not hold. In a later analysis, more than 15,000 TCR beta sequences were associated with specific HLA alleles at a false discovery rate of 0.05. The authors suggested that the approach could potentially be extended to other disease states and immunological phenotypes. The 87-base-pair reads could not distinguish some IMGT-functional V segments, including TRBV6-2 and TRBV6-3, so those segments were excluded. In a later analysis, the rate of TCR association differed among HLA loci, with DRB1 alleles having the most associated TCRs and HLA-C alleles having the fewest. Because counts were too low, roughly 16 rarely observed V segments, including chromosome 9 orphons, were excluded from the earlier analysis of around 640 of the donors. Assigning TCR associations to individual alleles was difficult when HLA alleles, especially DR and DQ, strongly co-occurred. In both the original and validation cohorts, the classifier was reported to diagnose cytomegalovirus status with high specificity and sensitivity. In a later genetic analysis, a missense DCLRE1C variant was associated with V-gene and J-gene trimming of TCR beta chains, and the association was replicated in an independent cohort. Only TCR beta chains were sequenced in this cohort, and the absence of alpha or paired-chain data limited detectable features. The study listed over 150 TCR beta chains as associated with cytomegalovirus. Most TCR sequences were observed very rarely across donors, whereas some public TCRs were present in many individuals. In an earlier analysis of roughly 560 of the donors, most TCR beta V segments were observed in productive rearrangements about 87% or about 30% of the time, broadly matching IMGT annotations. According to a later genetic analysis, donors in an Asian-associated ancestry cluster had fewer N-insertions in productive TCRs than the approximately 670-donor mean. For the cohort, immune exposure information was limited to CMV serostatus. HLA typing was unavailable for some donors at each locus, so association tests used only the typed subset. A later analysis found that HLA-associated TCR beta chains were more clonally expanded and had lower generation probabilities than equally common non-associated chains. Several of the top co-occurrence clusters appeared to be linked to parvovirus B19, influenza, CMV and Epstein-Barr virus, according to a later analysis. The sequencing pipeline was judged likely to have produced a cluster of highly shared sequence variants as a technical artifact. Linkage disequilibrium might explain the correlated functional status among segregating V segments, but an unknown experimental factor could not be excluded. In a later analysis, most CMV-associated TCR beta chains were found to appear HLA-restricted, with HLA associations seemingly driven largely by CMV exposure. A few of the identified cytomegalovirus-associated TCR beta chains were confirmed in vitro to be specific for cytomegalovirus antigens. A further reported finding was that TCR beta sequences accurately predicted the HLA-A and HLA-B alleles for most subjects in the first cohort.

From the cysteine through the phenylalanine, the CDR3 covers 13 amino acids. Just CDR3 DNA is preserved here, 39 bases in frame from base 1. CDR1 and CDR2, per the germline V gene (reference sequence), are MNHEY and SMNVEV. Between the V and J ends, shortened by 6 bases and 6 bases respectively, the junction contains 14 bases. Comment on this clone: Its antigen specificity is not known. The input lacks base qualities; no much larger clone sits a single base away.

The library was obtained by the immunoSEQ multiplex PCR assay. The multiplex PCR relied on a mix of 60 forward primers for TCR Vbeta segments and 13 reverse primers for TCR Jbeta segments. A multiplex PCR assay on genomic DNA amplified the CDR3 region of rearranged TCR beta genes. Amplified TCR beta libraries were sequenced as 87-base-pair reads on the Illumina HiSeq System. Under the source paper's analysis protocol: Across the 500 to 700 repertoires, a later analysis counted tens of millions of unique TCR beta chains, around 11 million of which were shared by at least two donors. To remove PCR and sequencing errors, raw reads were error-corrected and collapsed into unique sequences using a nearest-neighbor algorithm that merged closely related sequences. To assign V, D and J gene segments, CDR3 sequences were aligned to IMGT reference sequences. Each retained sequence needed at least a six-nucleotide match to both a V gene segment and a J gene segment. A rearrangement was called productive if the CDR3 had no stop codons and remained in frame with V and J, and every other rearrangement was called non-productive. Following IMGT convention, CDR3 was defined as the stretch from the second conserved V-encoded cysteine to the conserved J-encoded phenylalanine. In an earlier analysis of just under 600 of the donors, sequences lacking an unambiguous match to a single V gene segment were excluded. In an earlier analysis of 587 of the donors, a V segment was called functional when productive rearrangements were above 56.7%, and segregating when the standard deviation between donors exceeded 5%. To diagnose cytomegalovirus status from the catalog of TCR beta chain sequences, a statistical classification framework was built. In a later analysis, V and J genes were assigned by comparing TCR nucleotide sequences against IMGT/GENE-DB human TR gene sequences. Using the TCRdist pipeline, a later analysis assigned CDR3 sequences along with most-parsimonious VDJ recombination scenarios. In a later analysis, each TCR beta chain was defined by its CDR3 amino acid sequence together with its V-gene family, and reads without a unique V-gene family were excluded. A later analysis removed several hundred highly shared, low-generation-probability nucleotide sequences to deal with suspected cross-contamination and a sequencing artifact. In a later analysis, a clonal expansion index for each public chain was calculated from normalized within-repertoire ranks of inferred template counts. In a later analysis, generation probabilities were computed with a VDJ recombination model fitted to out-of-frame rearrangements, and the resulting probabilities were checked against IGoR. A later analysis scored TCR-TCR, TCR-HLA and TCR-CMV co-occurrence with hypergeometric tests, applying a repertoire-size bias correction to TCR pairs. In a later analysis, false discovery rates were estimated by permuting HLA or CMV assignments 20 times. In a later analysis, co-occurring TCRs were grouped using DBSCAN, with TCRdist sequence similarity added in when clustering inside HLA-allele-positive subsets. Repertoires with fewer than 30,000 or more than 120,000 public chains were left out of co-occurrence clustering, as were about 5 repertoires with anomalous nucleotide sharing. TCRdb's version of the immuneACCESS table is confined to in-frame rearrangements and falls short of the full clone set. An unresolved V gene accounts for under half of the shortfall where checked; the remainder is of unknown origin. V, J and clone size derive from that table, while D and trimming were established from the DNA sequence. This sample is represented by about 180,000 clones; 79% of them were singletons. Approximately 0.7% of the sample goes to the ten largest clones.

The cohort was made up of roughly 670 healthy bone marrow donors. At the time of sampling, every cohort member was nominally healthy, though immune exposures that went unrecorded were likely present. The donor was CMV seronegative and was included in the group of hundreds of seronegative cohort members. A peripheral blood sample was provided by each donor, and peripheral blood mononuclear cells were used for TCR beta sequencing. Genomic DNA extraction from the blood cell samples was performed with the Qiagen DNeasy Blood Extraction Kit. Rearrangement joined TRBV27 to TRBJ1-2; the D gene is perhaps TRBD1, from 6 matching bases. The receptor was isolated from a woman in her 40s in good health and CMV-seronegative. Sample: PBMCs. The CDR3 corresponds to CASRRQATNGYTF. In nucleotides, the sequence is TGTGCCAGCAGACGACAGGCCACGAATGGCTACACCTTC.